The clone carrying this T cell receptor (beta chain) has at least ten counts. This entry belongs to a study of CD8 T cells in ankylosing spondylitis. It was by quantitative 5'-RACE with molecular barcodes that TCR beta libraries were made. One entry per CDR3 protein results from TCRdb running MiXCR on the 5' RACE reads. The table lists about 240,000 distinct CDR3 sequences, around 7.8% of them singletons. CDR1 and CDR2 from the germline V gene are DFQATT and SNEGSKA (reference sequence). V lost 4 bases and J lost 4, with 15 bases in between. This CDR3 comprises 14 residues. This rearrangement joins TRBV20-1 to TRBJ2-3, with D maybe TRBD2 (7 bases). The receptor comes from a male donor with ankylosing spondylitis or in good health (not recorded which). Sequenced material: blood, either unsorted or a sorted T cell fraction (not recorded which). The chain's CDR3 is CSAKGLGGPDTQYF. As DNA, the CDR3 is TGCAGTGCTAAGGGACTCGGGGGGCCAGATACGCAGTATTTT.